This TCR beta chain originates from a study of blood T cell repertoires in COVID-19. On the study more broadly: Sites across the United States, Italy and Spain contributed samples from acute and convalescent COVID-19. The cDNA or gDNA used as material had been derived from T cells, B-cell-depleted T cells, or PBMCs.

In the study's own analysis: Amplified reference gene primers provided the basis for estimating nucleated cell counts. Sequencing was performed with immunoSEQ multiplex PCR; in TCRdb, only in-frame clones are kept and a portion is missing. That table furnishes V, J and clone size, whereas the DNA furnished D and trimming. In the table there are 150,000 to 200,000 clones, around 87% of which are singletons. In germline, CDR1 is SGHAT, CDR2 FQNNGV. The ends were cut back, 4 bases at V and 5 bases at J, with 13 bases in the middle. The CDR3 extends over 14 amino acids. Sequenced: peripheral blood. V is TRBV11-2 and J is TRBJ2-3, with a weak D call TRBD1 (5 bases). The sequence was collected from a man between 18 and 35 years old with active or convalescent COVID-19. The CDR3 protein is CASSWTQGIDTQYF. The CDR3 region has the DNA TGTGCCAGCAGCTGGACGCAGGGAATAGATACGCAGTATTTT.